A selection of T cell receptor beta chains follows, all from one sample in a study of blood T cell repertoires in COVID-19. The data were produced by immunoSEQ multiplex PCR, yet TCRdb's version contains in-frame clones alone and is incomplete. The data contain around 260,000 clones, 85% of them seen just once; the ten biggest clones take up 13%. Sample: peripheral blood. Receptors were obtained from a human donor in a cohort sampled during active COVID-19. The CDR3 runs from the conserved cysteine through the conserved F or W. Fields, in order: V gene, J gene, CDR3 length, clone size, D gene, CDR3 protein, CDR3 DNA. D genes are given only for firm matches. Rows give clone size only sometimes, using once, few, many, or a class for an expanded clone.

TRBV19	TRBJ2-5	14	.	.	CASATPGSRETQYF	TGTGCCAGCGCCACCCCGGGAAGCCGAGAGACCCAGTACTTC
TRBV7-9	TRBJ2-1	14	.	TRBD2	CASSLGLVENEQFF	TGTGCCAGCAGCCTTGGACTAGTTGAGAATGAGCAGTTCTTC
TRBV30	TRBJ2-7	14	.	TRBD2	CAWRGLAGDHEQYF	TGTGCCTGGAGGGGACTAGCGGGAGACCACGAGCAGTACTTC
TRBV19	TRBJ2-5	18	.	TRBD2	CASSVTSGTAGYQETQYF	TGTGCCAGTAGTGTGACTAGCGGGACCGCTGGGTATCAAGAGACCCAGTACTTC
TRBV5-8	TRBJ2-1	16	.	TRBD2	CASSRGLAVGEGEQFF	TGTGCCAGCAGCCGGGGACTAGCGGTAGGAGAGGGGGAGCAGTTCTTC
TRBV18	TRBJ2-7	14	.	.	CASSPRAGGYEQYF	TGTGCCAGCTCACCAAGGGCAGGGGGGTACGAGCAGTACTTC
TRBV11-2	TRBJ1-1	14	.	.	CASSSLPGKSEAFF	TGTGCCAGCAGCTCCCTTCCCGGGAAGTCTGAAGCTTTCTTT
TRBV19	TRBJ1-1	13	.	TRBD1	CAITQGADTEAFF	TGTGCCATTACACAGGGGGCGGACACTGAAGCTTTCTTT
TRBV12-5	TRBJ1-1	15	few	.	CASGLVIPVSGEAFF	TGTGCTAGTGGTTTGGTAATACCTGTTAGTGGTGAAGCTTTCTTT
TRBV5-1	TRBJ2-1	15	.	.	CASSFSPGFDGEQFF	TGCGCCAGCAGCTTCTCACCGGGGTTTGACGGTGAGCAGTTCTTC
TRBV29-1	TRBJ2-5	13	few	.	CSVRRDFRETQYF	TGCAGCGTACGACGGGACTTTCGGGAGACCCAGTACTTC
TRBV2	TRBJ2-5	15	.	.	CASSLGGEGQETQYF	TGTGCCAGCAGTCTAGGGGGAGAGGGCCAAGAGACCCAGTACTTC
TRBV6-2/TRBV6-3	TRBJ2-7	13	.	.	CASSYTRAYEQYF	TGTGCCAGCAGTTACACACGGGCCTACGAGCAGTACTTC
TRBV11-3	TRBJ2-1	17	.	TRBD1	CASSLTGGSPAYNEQFF	TGTGCCAGCAGCTTAACAGGGGGCTCCCCAGCCTACAATGAGCAGTTCTTC
TRBV7-9	TRBJ1-3	12	.	.	CASSGTGNTIYF	TGTGCCAGCAGCGGGACAGGAAACACCATATATTTT
TRBV19	TRBJ1-5	15	.	TRBD1	CASTPQGTGHQPQHF	TGTGCCAGTACTCCCCAAGGGACAGGGCATCAGCCCCAGCATTTT
TRBV3-1/TRBV3-2	TRBJ2-1	16	.	TRBD1	CASSQDDQGEGYEQFF	TGTGCCAGCAGCCAAGACGATCAGGGGGAAGGTTATGAGCAGTTCTTC
TRBV5-1	TRBJ2-5	11	.	.	CASSSQETQYF	TGCGCCAGCAGCTCCCAGGAGACCCAGTACTTC
TRBV6-6	TRBJ2-1	14	.	TRBD2	CASSSISGNNEQFF	TGTGCCAGCAGTTCAATTAGCGGGAACAATGAGCAGTTCTTC
TRBV10-3	TRBJ1-5	14	.	TRBD1	CAINGQGFNQPQHF	TGTGCCATCAACGGACAGGGATTCAATCAGCCCCAGCATTTT
TRBV7-9	TRBJ2-3	13	.	.	CASSLAGADTQYF	TGTGCCAGCAGCTTAGCAGGGGCAGATACGCAGTATTTT
TRBV9	TRBJ2-3	14	.	.	CASSVQERTDTQYF	TGTGCCAGCAGCGTGCAGGAACGCACAGATACGCAGTATTTT
TRBV28	TRBJ2-7	12	.	.	CASGTGAYEQYF	TGTGCCAGCGGGACTGGGGCGTACGAGCAGTACTTC
TRBV13	TRBJ2-7	15	.	.	CASSLNGRPSYEQYF	TGTGCCAGCAGCTTAAACGGGAGACCCTCCTACGAGCAGTACTTC
TRBV5-4	TRBJ2-5	13	.	TRBD2	CASKAGGEETQYF	TGTGCCAGCAAAGCGGGAGGAGAGGAGACCCAGTACTTC
TRBV5-1	TRBJ2-3	14	.	TRBD1	CASSRDSSTDTQYF	TGCGCCAGCAGCCGGGACAGTAGCACAGATACGCAGTATTTT
TRBV6-5	TRBJ1-6	16	.	.	CASSYSRAGASTPLHF	TGTGCCAGCAGTTACTCGAGGGCAGGGGCATCCACGCCCCTCCACTTT
TRBV7-2	TRBJ2-1	17	.	TRBD1	CASSQWHGQGAYNEQFF	TGTGCCAGCAGCCAATGGCATGGACAGGGAGCCTACAATGAGCAGTTCTTC
TRBV5-1	TRBJ2-1	14	.	.	CASSLGLGGNEQFF	TGCGCCAGCAGCTTGGGGCTAGGAGGCAATGAGCAGTTCTTC